A single sample is the source of the 18 T cell receptor beta chains below, sequenced in a study of cytomegalovirus exposure and HLA in healthy donors. Primers: 60 Vbeta forward and 13 Jbeta reverse. Using immunoSEQ multiplex PCR, the repertoire was profiled, and TCRdb retains in-frame clones only, with some absent. The repertoire holds about 130,000 clones, more than 80% seen once, with less than 6.5% in the top ten. The sample was PBMCs. These receptor sequences come from a woman aged 40 to 50 in good health and CMV-seropositive.

V is TRBV28 and J is TRBJ2-5; no definite D call. Trimming removed 7 bases at V and 2 bases at J, with 11 bases between. The CDR3 is 13 residues long. CDR1 and CDR2 (germline): MDHEN, SYDVKM. The CDR3, as DNA: TGTGCCAGCAACTCACAGCTACAAGAGACCCAGTACTTC. Translated: CASNSQLQETQYF.

The CDR3 is CASSQGLAGSREQFF. In DNA, the CDR3 is TGCGCCAGCAGCCAGGGACTAGCGGGATCGAGGGAGCAGTTCTTC. The rearrangement joins TRBV4-3 to TRBJ2-1, with 13 bases matching TRBD2. This CDR3 spans 15 amino acids. The V gene end was trimmed by 3 bases and the J gene end by 10 bases; junction bases not matched to a gene: 6. Germline loops: CDR1 LGHNA, CDR2 YSLEER.

The chain carries TRBV9 and TRBJ2-7; D might be TRBD2 (5 bases). The CDR3 is 16 residues long. Germline-derived CDR1 and CDR2 are SGDLS and YYNGEE. Trimming stripped 0 bases from V and 0 bases from J, with 13 bases between. CDR3 DNA sequence: TGTGCCAGCAGCGTAGCTCCTAGCTCCCGCTCCTACGAGCAGTACTTC. This codes for CASSVAPSSRSYEQYF.

The chain uses TRBV30 and TRBJ1-4; a weak D match, TRBD1 (5 bases). Trimming removed 0 bases from V and 8 bases from J, with 13 bases in between. Germline assignment: CDR1 GTSNPN and CDR2 SVGIG (reference sequence). The CDR3 loop spans 14 amino acids. The CDR3 DNA reads TGTGCCTGGAGTGTACGGCAGGGTCTCGAAAAACTGTTTTTT. Amino acid sequence: CAWSVRQGLEKLFF.

The rearrangement uses TRBV5-4 and TRBJ2-5, with 10 positions matching TRBD1. The better agreement between TRBJ2-7 and the DNA end casts doubt on the J call. The CDR3 totals 14 residues. Germline CDR1 reads SGHNT; CDR2 reads YYREEE (reference sequence). The CDR3 loop reads CASSWGTGAYEQYF. The DNA for the CDR3 is TGTGCCAGCAGCTGGGGGACAGGGGCCTACGAGCAGTACTTC.

The chain is built from TRBV27 and TRBJ2-7, with 9 bases identical to TRBD2. The CDR3 consists of 12 residues. CDR1 is MNHEY and CDR2 is SMNVEV in the germline V gene (reference sequence). Losses at the gene ends were 8 bases for V and 4 bases for J; bases not matched to a gene: 3. CDR3 amino acids: CASRRGGYEQYF. The CDR3 nucleotides are TGTGCCAGCCGGCGGGGGGGGTACGAGCAGTACTTC.

The V gene is TRBV19, the J gene TRBJ1-1; D is ambiguous. Trimming left V 4 bases short and J 2 bases short, with 8 bases between. This CDR3 contains 13 residues. CDR1 LNHDA and CDR2 SQIVND come from the germline V gene (reference sequence). DNA for the CDR3: TGTGCCAGTAGTACGGGAGTAAACACTGAAGCTTTCTTT. Translated, it gives CASSTGVNTEAFF.

The chain has TRBV2 and TRBJ2-6, with 7 nucleotides matching TRBD2. The germline CDR1 and CDR2 sequences are SNHLY and FYNNEI. The CDR3 extends over 16 amino acids. Trimming cost V 8 bases and J 0 bases; bases outside gene matches: 7. Here the CDR3 DNA reads TGTGCCAGCGGGGGGAGGGGTCGCTCTGGGGCCAACGTCCTGACTTTC. It specifies CASGGRGRSGANVLTF.

This clone was found a few times. The gene calls are TRBV7-9 and TRBJ1-1, with D perhaps TRBD1 (6 bases). The CDR3 extends over 14 amino acids. CDR1 and CDR2 (germline): SEHNR, FQNEAQ (reference sequence). V was pared by 5 bases and J by 1 base, with 11 bases between. CDR3 sequence: CASSPRGENTEAFF. DNA for the CDR3: TGTGCCAGCAGCCCCAGGGGCGAGAACACTGAAGCTTTCTTT.

The gene calls are TRBV7-9 and TRBJ1-3, with D unclear. The CDR3 totals 15 residues. Per germline, CDR1 SEHNR and CDR2 FQNEAQ (reference sequence). The V end was cut by 1 base, the J end by 0 bases, with 7 bases between. The DNA of the CDR3 is TGTGCCAGCAGCTTAGGTTCGAGCTCTGGAAACACCATATATTTT. Encoded protein: CASSLGSSSGNTIYF.

CDR3 sequence reads: CASSLDRGSEKLFF. In DNA, the CDR3 is TGTGCCAGCAGCCTAGACAGGGGTAGTGAAAAACTGTTTTTT. The chain couples TRBV7-2 to TRBJ1-4; 8 nucleotides match TRBD1. V was clipped by 5 bases and J by 7 bases; unmatched bases: 6. Germline assignment: CDR1 SGHTA and CDR2 FQGNSA. The CDR3 runs 14 residues.

The chain has TRBV7-6 and TRBJ1-2, with 9 nucleotides matching TRBD1. Germline loops: CDR1 SGHVS, CDR2 FNYEAQ. There are 15 residues in the CDR3. Losses at the gene ends were 5 bases for V and 0 bases for J; bases not matched to a gene: 4. CDR3 sequence: CASSKGTGTNYGYTF. The CDR3 nucleotides are TGTGCCAGCAGCAAGGGGACAGGGACTAACTATGGCTACACCTTC.

The V and J genes are TRBV28 and TRBJ2-7, with D hard to call. Trimming cost V 5 bases and J 2 bases, with 4 bases left between them. CDR1 is MDHEN, CDR2 SYDVKM, per germline. This CDR3 region has 11 residues. As DNA, the CDR3 is TGTGCCAGCAGTCAGACCTACGAGCAGTACTTC. Encoded protein: CASSQTYEQYF.

This clone has more than one count but fewer than ten. The chain joins TRBV6-5 to TRBJ2-7, with 7 bases fitting TRBD2. CDR3 length: 13 residues. Germline CDR1 MNHEY, CDR2 SVGAGI. Trimming at V came to 4 bases and at J to 2 bases, leaving 2 bases not matched to a gene. In DNA, the CDR3 is TGTGCCAGCAGTTCTACTAGCGCCTACGAGCAGTACTTC. It specifies CASSSTSAYEQYF.

The J gene is TRBJ2-1, the V gene TRBV13; TRBD2 matches 10 bases. From germline, CDR1 is PRHDT and CDR2 FYEKMQ (reference sequence). Trimming cost V 4 bases and J 7 bases; bases outside gene matches: 7. The CDR3 length is 15 residues. CDR3 sequence: CASSWLAGVGNEQFF. The CDR3, as DNA: TGTGCCAGCAGCTGGCTAGCGGGAGTAGGGAATGAGCAGTTCTTC.

The chain is built from TRBV11-3 and TRBJ1-1, with TRBD1 identical over 12 bases. The CDR3 has 16 residues. The V gene's germline CDR1 is SGHNT and CDR2 YENEEA. V was pared by 5 bases and J by 1 base, with 5 bases of the junction left unmatched. CDR3 bases: TGTGCCAGCAGCACCGGGACAGGGGGCGGGAACACTGAAGCTTTCTTT. It yields the protein CASSTGTGGGNTEAFF.

The rearrangement joins TRBV25-1 to TRBJ1-2; 9 nucleotides line up with TRBD1. CDR3 size: 14 residues. Per germline, CDR1 MGHDK and CDR2 SYGVNS. Trimming cost V 5 bases and J 7 bases; bases outside gene matches: 8. CDR3 sequence (DNA): TGTGCCAGCAGTTTAACAGGGGGCCAAGGTGGCTACACCTTC. It encodes CASSLTGGQGGYTF.

The chain employs TRBV19 and TRBJ2-7; D might be TRBD2 (7 bases). Germline V gene lookup returns CDR1 LNHDA and CDR2 SQIVND (reference sequence). The length of the CDR3 is 14 residues. V was trimmed by 10 bases and J by 6 bases, leaving 22 bases between them. Written as DNA, the CDR3 is TGTGCCACCGTGCCCGGGGGGCCCTCCGGCGAGCAGTACTTC. It specifies CATVPGGPSGEQYF.